A single sample gave rise to the 26 T cell receptor beta chains below, sequenced in a study of cytomegalovirus exposure and HLA in healthy donors. Researchers ran the PCR with 60 Vbeta and 13 Jbeta primers. Sequencing used immunoSEQ multiplex PCR; TCRdb keeps in-frame clones, though not all of them. Of around 67,000 clones in the sample, 70% to 80% were seen once. Material: PBMCs. These receptors all come from a man younger than 35 in good health and CMV-seropositive.

The chain has TRBV30 and TRBJ2-3; 8 nucleotides agree with TRBD2. The length of the CDR3 is 14 residues. CDR1 GTSNPN and CDR2 SVGIG come from the germline V gene (reference sequence). The V segment lost 4 bases and the J segment 0 bases; nucleotides outside the gene matches: 3. The CDR3 nucleotides read TGTGCCTGGACGGTAGCGGGGAGCACAGATACGCAGTATTTT. Translated, it gives CAWTVAGSTDTQYF.

The chain joins TRBV7-6 to TRBJ2-7; D not certain. V was cut by 5 bases and J by 7 bases, with 18 bases left in between. Per germline, CDR1 SGHVS and CDR2 FNYEAQ. CDR3 length: 14 residues. CDR3 loop: CASSPAATTEEQYF. The CDR3 coding sequence is TGTGCCAGCAGCCCCGCGGCCACGACCGAAGAGCAGTACTTC.

The sample holds a few counts of this clone. The chain combines TRBV6-6 with TRBJ1-4; D unresolved. This CDR3 has 13 amino acids. Trimming removed 6 bases at V and 12 bases at J, with 17 bases between. CDR1 MNHNY and CDR2 SVGAGI come from the germline V gene (reference sequence). This CDR3 is CASSLQQGRELFF. CDR3 bases: TGTGCCAGCAGCCTCCAACAAGGGCGGGAACTGTTTTTT.

V gene TRBV7-9 combines with J gene TRBJ2-7; D may be TRBD2 (6 bases). V was trimmed by 5 bases and J by 6 bases, leaving 20 bases between them. The V gene's germline CDR1 is SEHNR and CDR2 FQNEAQ (reference sequence). The CDR3 consists of 15 residues. CDR3 loop: CASSLSVGGRSEQYF. The CDR3 nucleotides read TGTGCCAGCAGCCTTTCAGTGGGGGGACGCTCCGAGCAGTACTTC.

This clone was detected a few times. This chain joins TRBV4-1 and TRBJ2-7; TRBD1 might be the D (6 bases). V shed 4 bases and J shed 2 bases, with 9 bases lying between them. The CDR3 sequence is 13 residues long. From germline, CDR1 is MGHRA and CDR2 YSYEKL. CDR3 loop: CASSRSGAYEQYF. DNA for the CDR3: TGCGCCAGCAGCCGGTCAGGGGCCTACGAGCAGTACTTC.

This clone was detected a few times. V gene TRBV5-1 combines with J gene TRBJ2-6; 8 bases fit TRBD2. Losses at the gene ends were 7 bases for V and 2 bases for J; bases not matched to a gene: 11. The germline CDR1 and CDR2 sequences are SGHRS and YFSETQ. This CDR3 region has 17 residues. CDR3 loop: CASRPGGRITGANVLTF. CDR3 coding DNA: TGCGCCAGCCGGCCTGGCGGGAGGATTACTGGGGCCAACGTCCTGACTTTC.

This sequence joins TRBV29-1 and TRBJ2-3; D might be TRBD2 (6 bases). Germline CDR1 SQVTM, CDR2 ANQGSEA. The V end lost 6 bases, the J end lost 3 bases, and 16 bases lay between the germline ends. This CDR3 is 14 amino acids long. Here the CDR3 DNA reads TGCAGCGTGGCGGAGGCCGGGGGTACAGATACGCAGTATTTT. This encodes CSVAEAGGTDTQYF.

A few counts support this clone. The gene calls are TRBV10-3 and TRBJ2-7, with TRBD1 matching over 11 bases. V trimming: 4 bases; J trimming: 4 bases; junction bases outside the gene matches: 9. The germline V gene encodes CDR1 ENHRY and CDR2 SYGVKD. The CDR3 spans 16 residues. The CDR3 DNA is TGTGCCATCAGTGGGGGAGGACAGGGGGCTATTTACGAGCAGTACTTC. This encodes CAISGGGQGAIYEQYF.

V is TRBV30 and J is TRBJ2-7; tentative D call: TRBD1 (6 bases). The V gene's germline CDR1 is GTSNPN and CDR2 SVGIG (reference sequence). The CDR3 is 12 amino acids. V was pared by 1 base and J by 4 bases, with 8 bases between. CDR3 loop: CAWSGRGYEQYF. The DNA of the CDR3 is TGTGCCTGGAGTGGCAGGGGATACGAGCAGTACTTC.

V usage is TRBV2 and J usage is TRBJ1-1; D not certain. This CDR3 region has 13 residues. Trimming took off 5 bases at V and 1 base at J, with 8 bases between the two ends. Germline V gene data show CDR1 as SNHLY and CDR2 as FYNNEI. The CDR3 is CASSLAANTEAFF. The CDR3 DNA sequence: TGTGCCAGCAGTTTAGCCGCGAACACTGAAGCTTTCTTT.

The CDR3 DNA follows: TGTGCCAGCAGTGAATCGGGACAAAGCTATGGCTACACCTTC. It translates to CASSESGQSYGYTF. The chain carries TRBV2 and TRBJ1-2; a weak D match, TRBD1 (6 bases). The CDR3 runs 14 residues. V lost 2 bases and J 4 bases, leaving 11 bases between the germline ends. CDR1 and CDR2 from the germline V gene are SNHLY and FYNNEI.

The J gene is TRBJ2-6, the V gene TRBV11-2, with D unresolved. This CDR3 is built from 15 residues. Trimming stripped 4 bases from V and 0 bases from J, with 7 bases between. Germline CDR1 and CDR2: SGHAT and FQNNGV. CDR3 protein: CASSSQYSGANVLTF. The CDR3 nucleotides are TGTGCCAGCAGCTCCCAGTACTCTGGGGCCAACGTCCTGACTTTC.

The J gene is TRBJ1-1, the V gene TRBV28, with 8 bases aligning to TRBD1. The CDR3 extends over 14 amino acids. V lost 3 bases, J lost 4 bases, and 4 bases stayed unmatched. CDR1 is MDHEN, CDR2 SYDVKM, per germline. CDR3 region: CASSLTGVGTEAFF. The CDR3 DNA reads TGTGCCAGCAGTTTGACAGGGGTGGGCACTGAAGCTTTCTTT.

The chain has TRBV6-1 and TRBJ1-5; 7 bases are shared with TRBD1. The CDR3 contains 15 residues. Germline V CDR1 and CDR2: MNHNS, SASEGT. V lost 1 base, J lost 7 bases, and 7 bases stayed unmatched. The CDR3 loop reads CASSEGTGVWQPQHF. CDR3 coding DNA: TGTGCCAGCAGTGAAGGCACAGGGGTTTGGCAGCCCCAGCATTTT.

The J gene is TRBJ2-5, the V gene TRBV10-3; no reliable D call. The CDR3 length is 18 residues. Trimming shortened V by 4 bases and J by 0 bases, and 21 bases separated the two germline ends. Germline CDR1 and CDR2: ENHRY and SYGVKD. The CDR3 protein is CAISGFTLRDKYQETQYF. CDR3 bases: TGTGCCATCAGTGGCTTCACCCTAAGAGATAAGTACCAAGAGACCCAGTACTTC.

The chain couples TRBV27 to TRBJ1-2; 8 nucleotides align to TRBD1. The germline gives CDR1 MNHEY, CDR2 SMNVEV (reference sequence). The CDR3 has 13 residues. V lost 3 bases, J lost 5 bases, and 2 bases stayed unmatched. The CDR3: CASSLTGAYGYTF. In nucleotides, the CDR3 is TGTGCCAGCAGTTTGACAGGGGCGTATGGCTACACCTTC.

The chain employs TRBV6-5 and TRBJ1-4; 8 bases fit TRBD1. The germline V gene has CDR1 MNHEY and CDR2 SVGAGI. The CDR3 has 14 residues. The ends lost 7 bases at V and 0 bases at J; junction bases unmatched: 1. The CDR3 region is CASKDRATNEKLFF. The CDR3 DNA is TGTGCCAGCAAGGACAGGGCAACTAATGAAAAACTGTTTTTT.

The DNA for the CDR3 is TGCGCCAGCAGCCAAGTCATAGTGGGGCTGATGTGCACTGAAGCTTTCTTT. Translation gives CASSQVIVGLMCTEAFF. The chain has TRBV4-1 and TRBJ1-1; the D gene is possibly TRBD1 (5 bases). From germline, CDR1 is MGHRA and CDR2 YSYEKL. The V end was cut by 1 base, the J end by 4 bases, with 19 bases between. CDR3 length equals 17 residues.

The chain combines TRBV7-8 with TRBJ1-1; D is possibly TRBD1 (6 bases). The germline V gene has CDR1 SGHVS and CDR2 FQNEAQ. Trimming removed 2 bases from V and 4 bases from J, with 14 bases in between. This CDR3 spans 15 amino acids. CDR3 region: CASSLLQARGTEAFF. CDR3 in DNA: TGTGCCAGCAGCTTACTTCAGGCCAGGGGCACTGAAGCTTTCTTT.

To note about this clone: At the DNA level, this CDR3 is encoded by other sequences in the same sample as well. This chain links TRBV5-1 with TRBJ2-6, with a weak D call TRBD1 (5 bases). V was pared by 0 bases and J by 4 bases, with 8 bases between. This CDR3 has 15 amino acids. CDR1 is SGHRS and CDR2 is YFSETQ in the germline V gene. The DNA for the CDR3 is TGCGCCAGCAGCTTGGATGGGGCCGGGGCCAACGTCCTGACTTTC. As protein: CASSLDGAGANVLTF. Complete variable domain (other parts from reference TRBV5-1 and TRBJ2-6): KAGVTQTPRYLIKTRGQQVTLSCSPISGHRSVSWYQQTPGQGLQFLFEYFSETQRNKGNFPGRFSGRQFSNSRSEMNVSTLELGDSALYLCASSLDGAGANVLTFGAGSRLTVL.

The genes are TRBV10-2 and TRBJ1-1; D is possibly TRBD1 (5 bases). The V end lost 8 bases, the J end lost 4 bases, and 8 bases lay between the germline ends. Looked up from germline, CDR1 is WSHSY and CDR2 is SAAADI. This CDR3 region has 11 residues. CDR3 coding DNA: TGCGCCAGCGGGGCTTTCACTGAAGCTTTCTTT. Translating it yields CASGAFTEAFF.

The chain has TRBV6-5 and TRBJ2-6; D gene uncertain. The CDR3 has 14 residues. Germline V gene lookup returns CDR1 MNHEY and CDR2 SVGAGI. V was pared by 6 bases and J by 0 bases, with 6 bases between. The CDR3 DNA reads as TGTGCCAGCAGCCATAGCTCTGGGGCCAACGTCCTGACTTTC. Protein product: CASSHSSGANVLTF.

This clone has a handful of counts. The chain couples TRBV5-1 to TRBJ2-3, with D maybe TRBD1 (6 bases). Trimming removed 0 bases at V and 0 bases at J, with 8 bases between. The CDR3 has 15 residues. Germline V gene sequence: CDR1 SGHRS, CDR2 YFSETQ. The CDR3 protein is CASSLEDSSTDTQYF. The CDR3 DNA sequence: TGCGCCAGCAGCTTGGAGGACAGTAGCACAGATACGCAGTATTTT.

The chain's CDR3 is CASSASSGWKNEQFF. DNA for the CDR3: TGCGCCAGCAGTGCCTCTAGTGGGTGGAAGAATGAGCAGTTCTTC. J is TRBJ2-1 and V is TRBV10-1; no clear D. Germline CDR1 is WNHNN and CDR2 is SYGVQD (reference sequence). With 4 bases removed from V and 7 bases from J, the gap between germline ends came to 17 bases. The CDR3 has 15 amino acids.

The chain links TRBV6-1 to TRBJ2-7; no clear D. V lost 6 bases to trimming and J lost 6 bases, with 21 bases between them. Germline-derived CDR1 and CDR2 are MNHNS and SASEGT. The CDR3 is 15 amino acids. CDR3 region: CASRRTVVLSGEQYF. As DNA, the CDR3 is TGTGCCAGCAGGCGCACCGTAGTATTATCAGGCGAGCAGTACTTC.

The sample holds one count of this clone. The CDR3: CASSFESNQPQHF. The CDR3 DNA follows: TGTGCCAGCAGCTTCGAGAGCAATCAGCCCCAGCATTTT. This chain links TRBV7-8 with TRBJ1-5; D ambiguous. This CDR3 has 13 residues. Trimming cost V 3 bases and J 1 base, with 4 bases left between them. Germline loops: CDR1 SGHVS, CDR2 FQNEAQ.